This T cell receptor beta chain was retrieved from a study of cytomegalovirus exposure and HLA in healthy donors (dated by TCRdb to 2016 to 2017). Regarding the research as a whole: An earlier analysis of several hundred of the donors reported 276 Gb of sequence data and approximately 120 million unique TCR beta sequences obtained from roughly 180 million T cells. In a later genetic analysis, genome-wide SNP genotypes for about three fifths of the 666 donors were used, and that subset was treated as a discovery cohort. Donor age, sex, ethnicity and CMV serostatus were collected together with the repertoire data. Because of strong linkage in the cohort, 4 to 6 DR-DQ haplotypes were treated as single units for association and clustering. The aim of the study was to test whether cataloging public T cell receptors could identify signatures of past pathogen exposure. Roughly 310 gigabases of sequencing data and tens of millions of unique TCR sequences were included in an early release covering roughly 600 HLA-typed donors. Typing coverage varied by locus: roughly 620-640 donors for A, B, C, DRB1 and DQB1; roughly 520 for DQA1; some 610 for DPA1; fewer than 480 for DPB1. The T cell repertoires of 550 to 850 subjects were profiled by immunosequencing and related to cytomegalovirus serostatus. Among the roughly 390 genotyped donors, 81% belonged to the genetic ancestry cluster associated with self-reported Caucasian donors. HLA typing included class I and class II loci at four-digit resolution. All discovery cohort repertoires had been generated using a single sequencing platform. In a later analysis, previously published TCR beta repertoires from 550 to 700 donors were re-analyzed and high-resolution HLA genotyping was added so that TCR occurrence patterns could be studied. Rather than drawing on any new phenotypic data, the later analysis identified candidate immune exposures from TCR beta sequences and the way those sequences occurred across donors. In addition to the first cohort of approximately 670 subjects, a separate validation cohort of approximately 130 different subjects was used. Among around 400 genotyped donors of the cohort, an average of around 250,000 unique TCR beta nucleotide sequences was sequenced per donor, of which about 19% were non-productive. To decide whether each TCR beta V gene segment behaved as functional or pseudogenic, an earlier analysis of over 500 of the donors relied on high-throughput TCR beta sequencing. High-throughput TCR immunosequencing, statistical association of individual TCRs with disease status, and machine learning were combined to predict cytomegalovirus infection status.

V is cut back by 3 bases and J by 6 bases, with 1 base in the junction unmatched. Spanning cysteine to phenylalanine, the CDR3 consists of 11 amino acids. The DNA shown is the 33-base CDR3, in frame from base 1. The germline V gene yields SQVTM for CDR1 and ANQGSEA for CDR2. Points the paper makes about the study in general: V-gene and J-gene trimming of TCR beta chains was associated with a missense DCLRE1C variant in a later genetic analysis, and the association was replicated in an independent cohort. The sequencing pipeline was judged likely to have produced a cluster of highly shared sequence variants as a technical artifact. A further reported finding was that TCR beta sequences accurately predicted the HLA-A and HLA-B alleles for most subjects in the first cohort. Cytomegalovirus status was reported to be diagnosed by the classifier with high specificity and sensitivity in both the original and validation cohorts. Because counts were too low, more than 15 rarely observed V segments, including chromosome 9 orphons, were left out of the earlier analysis of about 620 of the donors. In this cohort, only TCR beta chains were sequenced, and detectable features were limited by the absence of alpha or paired-chain data. According to the authors, the approach could potentially be generalized to other disease states and immunological phenotypes. In a later analysis, 16,951 TCR beta sequences were associated with specific HLA alleles at a false discovery rate of 0.05. In a later analysis, HLA-associated TCR beta chains showed more clonal expansion and lower generation probabilities than non-associated chains that were equally common. In a later genetic analysis, fewer N-insertions in productive TCRs were reported among donors in an Asian-associated ancestry cluster than the roughly 700-donor mean. In a later analysis, TCR association rates were found to vary across HLA loci, with the most associated TCRs seen for DRB1 alleles and the fewest for HLA-C alleles. In the study, some 180 TCR beta chains were listed as associated with cytomegalovirus. Because some donors lacked HLA typing at each locus, the association tests relied only on the typed subset. An earlier analysis of roughly 570 of the donors showed that most TCR beta V segments appeared in productive rearrangements either about 87% or about 30% of the time, which broadly matched IMGT annotations. Presence/absence analyses assumed roughly uniform sequencing depth across donors, an assumption that may not hold. Linkage disequilibrium might explain the correlated functional status among segregating V segments, but an unknown experimental factor could not be excluded. A later analysis reported that several top co-occurrence clusters appeared linked to parvovirus B19, influenza, CMV and Epstein-Barr virus. Three of the identified cytomegalovirus-associated TCR beta chains were confirmed in vitro to be specific for cytomegalovirus antigens. According to a later analysis, most CMV-associated TCR beta chains appeared to be HLA-restricted, and the HLA associations seemed to be driven largely by CMV exposure. Across donors, most TCR sequences were observed very rarely, whereas some public TCRs were present in many individuals. When HLA alleles, especially DR and DQ, strongly co-occurred, attributing TCR associations to individual alleles was difficult. Because the 87-base-pair reads could not distinguish some IMGT-functional V segments, including TRBV6-2 and TRBV6-3, those segments were excluded. CMV serostatus was the only immune exposure information available for the cohort.

The library was obtained by the immunoSEQ multiplex PCR assay. A mixture of 60 forward primers for TCR Vbeta segments and 13 reverse primers for TCR Jbeta segments was used in the multiplex PCR. The CDR3 region of rearranged TCR beta genes was amplified from genomic DNA with a multiplex PCR assay. The amplified TCR beta libraries were sequenced on the Illumina HiSeq System as 87-base-pair reads. The source study handled its data this way. Across the 500 to 700 repertoires, a later analysis counted about 81 million unique TCR beta chains, 8.5 million to 12 million of which were shared by at least two donors. To remove PCR and sequencing errors, raw reads were error-corrected and collapsed into unique sequences using a nearest-neighbor algorithm that merged closely related sequences. To assign V, D and J gene segments, CDR3 sequences were aligned to IMGT reference sequences. For a sequence to be retained, a match of at least six nucleotides was required to both a V gene segment and a J gene segment. A rearrangement counted as productive if the CDR3 had no stop codons and remained in frame with V and J, and every other rearrangement counted as non-productive. Following IMGT convention, CDR3 was defined as the stretch from the second conserved V-encoded cysteine to the conserved J-encoded phenylalanine. Sequences without an unambiguous match to a single V gene segment were excluded from the earlier analysis of about 600 of the donors. An earlier analysis of just under 600 of the donors called V segments functional above 56.7% productive rearrangements and segregating when the between-donor standard deviation exceeded 5%. A statistical classification framework was built to diagnose cytomegalovirus status from the catalog of TCR beta chain sequences. A later analysis assigned V and J genes by comparing TCR nucleotide sequences with IMGT/GENE-DB human TR gene sequences. The TCRdist pipeline was used in a later analysis to assign CDR3 sequences and most-parsimonious VDJ recombination scenarios. In a later analysis, every TCR beta chain was defined by the combination of its CDR3 amino acid sequence and its V-gene family, and reads without a unique V-gene family were dropped. In a later analysis, approximately 640 highly shared, low-generation-probability nucleotide sequences were removed to address suspected cross-contamination and a sequencing artifact. In a later analysis, a clonal expansion index for each public chain was calculated from normalized within-repertoire ranks of inferred template counts. In a later analysis, generation probabilities were computed using a VDJ recombination model fitted to out-of-frame rearrangements, and the results were checked against IGoR. In a later analysis, hypergeometric tests were used to score TCR-TCR, TCR-HLA and TCR-CMV co-occurrence, with a repertoire-size bias correction applied to TCR pairs. A later analysis estimated false discovery rates by permuting HLA or CMV assignments 20 times. In a later analysis, co-occurring TCRs were grouped using DBSCAN, with TCRdist sequence similarity added in when clustering inside HLA-allele-positive subsets. Repertoires with fewer than 30,000 or more than 120,000 public chains were left out of co-occurrence clustering, as were about 5 repertoires with anomalous nucleotide sharing. Held by TCRdb, this immuneACCESS table contains in-frame sequences only and omits some clones. Under half of the omission traces to an unresolved V gene where checked; the cause of the rest is unknown. V and J calls and clone size are as listed in that table; D and trimming were resolved from the DNA. The sample includes over 150,000 clones, with around 80% observed a single time. The leading ten clones occupy around 3.4% of the sample.

This clone came up once. What this receptor recognizes is not known. Base qualities were left out, and no much larger clone turns up one base away. The cohort was made up of roughly 670 healthy bone marrow donors. All cohort members were sampled while nominally healthy, although unrecorded immune exposures were likely present. The donor tested CMV seropositive, placing the donor among the 250 to 300 seropositive members of the cohort. A peripheral blood sample was collected from each donor, and TCR beta sequencing was performed on peripheral blood mononuclear cells. Genomic DNA was extracted from the blood cell samples with the Qiagen DNeasy Blood Extraction Kit.

The sequence derives from a woman in her fifties or sixties in good health and CMV-seropositive. The rearranged segments are TRBV29-1 and TRBJ1-2; 7 of the junction bases match TRBD1. The sample was PBMCs. The bases are TGCAGCGTTGAGGGGACAGATGGCTACACCTTC. This codes for CSVEGTDGYTF.